The source of this T cell receptor beta chain is a study of human T cells and chemical hapten exposure. Study details: The cohort included alopecia areata under or over 50% scalp, totalis and universalis.

Findings and caveats of the study: Expanded TCRs grouped into significantly more large CDR3 similarity clusters than controls produced.

The J segment lost 2 bases and the V segment lost 4 bases, leaving 5 bases of the junction unmatched. In germline, CDR1 is SGHRS, CDR2 YFSETQ. This CDR3 comprises 16 residues. Noted time point: pre-sensitization, week 0. Treatment noted: therapeutic diphenylcyclopropenone sensitization with weekly scalp DPC. Turning to this clonotype: Its specificity is not known.

Per the original methods: With a range of roughly 23,224 to 690,600, the median per sample was 95,638 TCRs. In TCRdb, the RACE reads were re-called with MiXCR into one record per CDR3 protein. TCRdb, rather than the study authors, made the V and J calls. This sample has about 120,000 distinct CDR3 sequences, with 13% found just once. The sequenced sample was whole blood, obtained in connection with sensitization to the hapten diphenylcyclopropenone (DPC). The TCR sequence derives from a woman younger than 35 with alopecia areata. Some clones in this sample may be carry-over from other donors' samples. This chain joins TRBV5-1 and TRBJ2-3, with TRBD2 matching 12 bases. The CDR3 loop is CASSLTSGGITDTQYF. In nucleotides, the CDR3 is TGCGCCAGCAGCCTGACTAGCGGGGGTATCACAGATACGCAGTATTTT. The variable domain in full, with the rest retrieved from reference TRBV5-1 and TRBJ2-3, is KAGVTQTPRYLIKTRGQQVTLSCSPISGHRSVSWYQQTPGQGLQFLFEYFSETQRNKGNFPGRFSGRQFSNSRSEMNVSTLELGDSALYLCASSLTSGGITDTQYFGPGTRLTVL.